The 7 T cell receptor beta chains presented below share a single source sample, sequenced in a study of blood T cell repertoires in COVID-19. Only in-frame clones appear in the TCRdb table, and some are missing; sequencing was by immunoSEQ multiplex PCR. This table has some 320,000 clones, around 92% appearing once. The sequencing sample was made of peripheral blood. The receptor source for this set is a woman aged 25 to 39 with COVID-19, enrolled during active disease.

CDR3 amino acids: CASSEPLPDTQYF. DNA for the CDR3: TGTGCCAGCAGTGAACCACTCCCAGATACGCAGTATTTT. This chain connects TRBV6-1 to TRBJ2-3; the D is unclear. V was pared by 2 bases and J by 4 bases, with 7 bases between. Germline V gene data show CDR1 as MNHNS and CDR2 as SASEGT. The CDR3 totals 13 residues.

This clone was counted a few times. The gene calls are TRBV28 and TRBJ2-5, with a weak D call TRBD1 (6 bases). CDR3 length: 16 amino acids. The V end was cut by 1 base, the J end by 1 base, with 13 bases between. Germline-derived CDR1 and CDR2 are MDHEN and SYDVKM. Written as DNA, the CDR3 is TGTGCCAGCAGTTTATTGGCAGGGGACCTCCAAGAGACCCAGTACTTC. Encoded protein: CASSLLAGDLQETQYF.

V gene TRBV29-1 combines with J gene TRBJ2-7; 10 positions agree with TRBD1. The CDR3 runs to 12 residues. The germline CDR1 and CDR2 sequences are SQVTM and ANQGSEA. Unmatched junction bases numbered 2, after V lost 6 bases and J lost 3 bases. CDR3 sequence: CSVGQGSYEQYF. The CDR3 coding sequence is TGCAGCGTGGGACAGGGGAGCTACGAGCAGTACTTC.

V gene TRBV6-4 combines with J gene TRBJ1-1; TRBD1 might be the D (6 bases). Trimming left V 4 bases short and J 4 bases short, with 10 bases between. The CDR3 covers 13 residues. Germline V gene sequence: CDR1 MRHNA, CDR2 SNTAGT. This chain's CDR3 is CASSATGLTEAFF. In nucleotides, the CDR3 is TGTGCCAGCAGTGCCACAGGGCTCACTGAAGCTTTCTTT.

This clone was detected a few times. This chain connects TRBV5-1 to TRBJ2-2; D uncertain. Trimming removed 0 bases from V and 6 bases from J, with 9 bases in between. This CDR3 is 14 amino acids long. CDR1 and CDR2 from the germline V gene are SGHRS and YFSETQ. In DNA, the CDR3 is TGCGCCAGCAGCTTGGATGCCGGGTCCGGGGAGCTGTTTTTT. Encoded protein: CASSLDAGSGELFF.

The V gene is TRBV28, the J gene TRBJ2-1; D may be TRBD1 (7 bases). The V end lost 7 bases, the J end lost 7 bases, and 11 bases lay between the germline ends. CDR3 length equals 12 residues. Germline CDR1 and CDR2: MDHEN and SYDVKM. The CDR3 is CASKGAGNEQFF. CDR3 in DNA: TGTGCCAGCAAGGGGGCGGGGAATGAGCAGTTCTTC.

V gene TRBV2 combines with J gene TRBJ2-7; a possible D gene is TRBD1 (6 bases). V was trimmed by 8 bases and J by 1 base, leaving 15 bases between them. Germline lookup yields CDR1 SNHLY and CDR2 FYNNEI. This CDR3 comprises 14 residues. CDR3 bases: TGTGCCAGCGGGCGGACAGTTCGGTCCTACGAGCAGTACTTC. This encodes CASGRTVRSYEQYF.